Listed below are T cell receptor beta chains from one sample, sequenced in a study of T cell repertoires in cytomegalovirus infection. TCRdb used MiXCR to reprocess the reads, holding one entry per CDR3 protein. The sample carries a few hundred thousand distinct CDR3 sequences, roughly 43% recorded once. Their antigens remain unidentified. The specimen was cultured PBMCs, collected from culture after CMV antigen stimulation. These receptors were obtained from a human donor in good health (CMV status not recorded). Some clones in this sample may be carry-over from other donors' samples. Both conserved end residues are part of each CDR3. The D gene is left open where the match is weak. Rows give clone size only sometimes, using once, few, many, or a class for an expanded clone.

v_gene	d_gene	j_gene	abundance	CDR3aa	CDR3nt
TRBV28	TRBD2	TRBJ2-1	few	CASSRRGLGIYNEQFF	TGTGCCAGCAGCCGAAGGGGACTAGGGATCTACAATGAGCAGTTCTTC
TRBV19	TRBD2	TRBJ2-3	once	CASSIGLAGVNTQYF	TGTGCCAGTAGCATAGGGCTAGCGGGCGTGAATACGCAGTATTTT
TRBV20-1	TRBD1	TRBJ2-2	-	CSARDSNTGELFF	TGCAGTGCCCGGGACAGTAACACCGGGGAGCTGTTTTTT
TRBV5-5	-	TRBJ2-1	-	CASSPFRELYNEQFF	TGTGCCAGCAGCCCCTTTCGGGAGCTGTACAATGAGCAGTTCTTC
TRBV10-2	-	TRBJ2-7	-	CASSASSDRSSYEQYF	TGCGCCAGCAGTGCCAGCAGCGACCGCAGCTCCTACGAGCAGTACTTC
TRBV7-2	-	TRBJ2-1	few	CASSARGFSSYNEQFF	TGTGCCAGCAGCGCACGGGGGTTTAGCTCCTACAATGAGCAGTTCTTC
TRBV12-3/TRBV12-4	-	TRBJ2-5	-	CATRASAVRDQYF	TGTGCCACGAGGGCTAGCGCCGTCCGGGACCAGTACTTC
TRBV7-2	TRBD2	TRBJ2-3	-	CASSLELAPPTDTQYF	TGTGCCAGCAGCTTAGAACTAGCGCCACCCACAGATACGCAGTATTTT
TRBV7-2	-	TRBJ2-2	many	CASSRAGFTGELFF	TGTGCCAGCAGCCGCGCGGGATTCACCGGGGAGCTGTTTTTT
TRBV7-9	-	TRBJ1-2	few	CASSLFDIFYGYTF	TGTGCCAGCAGCTTATTTGACATCTTCTATGGCTACACCTTC
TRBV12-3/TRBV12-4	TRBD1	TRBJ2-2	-	CASRLTGTGGAGELFF	TGTGCCAGCAGGTTGACCGGGACAGGGGGGGCCGGGGAGCTGTTTTTT
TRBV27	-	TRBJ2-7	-	CASSLGGLATEQYF	TGTGCCAGCAGTTTAGGCGGGCTAGCTACCGAGCAGTACTTC
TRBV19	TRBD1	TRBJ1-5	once	CASSSDRDNQPQHF	TGTGCCAGTAGTTCGGACAGGGACAATCAGCCCCAGCATTTT
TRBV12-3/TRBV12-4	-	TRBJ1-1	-	CASSLSSYYMNTEAFF	TGTGCCAGCAGTTTGTCCAGTTACTACATGAACACTGAAGCTTTCTTT
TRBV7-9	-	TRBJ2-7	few	CASSLKVYEQYF	TGTGCCAGCAGCTTGAAAGTCTACGAGCAGTACTTC
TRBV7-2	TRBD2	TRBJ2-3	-	CASSLQRDLTDF	TGTGCCAGCAGCCTTCAGCGGGATCTAACGGATTTT
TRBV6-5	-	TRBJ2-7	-	CASSYRSAYEQYF	TGTGCCAGCAGTTATAGGTCTGCCTACGAGCAGTACTTC
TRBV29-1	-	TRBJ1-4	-	CSALGSPAATNEKLFF	TGCAGCGCGCTAGGATCGCCAGCCGCAACTAATGAAAAACTGTTTTTT
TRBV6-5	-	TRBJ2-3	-	CASSPVRAGLHSDTQYF	TGTGCCAGCAGCCCTGTGAGGGCGGGTTTGCATTCAGATACGCAGTATTTT
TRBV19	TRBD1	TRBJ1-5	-	CASTSTGGSQGSGPQHF	TGTGCCAGTACCTCGACAGGGGGCTCCCAAGGGAGTGGGCCCCAGCATTTT
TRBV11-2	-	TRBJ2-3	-	CASTYTGLRREDTQYF	TGTGCCAGCACCTACACGGGACTCCGGAGGGAGGATACGCAGTATTTT
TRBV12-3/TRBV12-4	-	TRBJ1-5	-	CASSFGGLGNQPQHF	TGTGCCAGCAGTTTCGGGGGGCTCGGCAATCAGCCCCAGCATTTT
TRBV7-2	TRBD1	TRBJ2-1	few	CASSLWDRGNEQFF	TGTGCCAGCAGCTTATGGGACAGGGGCAATGAGCAGTTCTTC
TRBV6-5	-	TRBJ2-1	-	CASSYGGGKGEQFF	TGTGCCAGCAGTTACGGAGGGGGGAAGGGTGAGCAGTTCTTC
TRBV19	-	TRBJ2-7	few	CASSIGYGGSSEQYF	TGTGCCAGTAGTATAGGGTACGGCGGGTCCAGCGAGCAGTACTTC
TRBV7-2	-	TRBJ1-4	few	CASSPYSGHEKLFF	TGTGCCAGCAGCCCCTATTCCGGACACGAAAAACTGTTTTTT
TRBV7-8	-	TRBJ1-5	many	CASSWTLDNQPQHF	TGTGCCAGCAGCTGGACCCTAGACAATCAGCCCCAGCATTTT
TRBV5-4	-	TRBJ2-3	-	CASSLSIDTDTQYF	TGTGCCAGCAGCTTGTCTATAGACACAGATACGCAGTATTTT
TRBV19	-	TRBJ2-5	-	CASSIDRSGGEETQYF	TGTGCCAGTAGTATAGATCGAAGTGGGGGTGAAGAGACCCAGTACTTC
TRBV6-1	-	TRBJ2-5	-	CASGLRAQAPTQYF	TGTGCCAGCGGCCTCCGGGCCCAGGCCCCCACCCAGTACTTC
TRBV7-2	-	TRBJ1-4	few	CASSLQAYNEKLFF	TGTGCCAGCAGCCTACAAGCTTATAATGAAAAACTGTTTTTT
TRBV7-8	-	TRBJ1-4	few	CASSGGEKLFF	TGTGCCAGCAGCGGCGGGGAAAAACTGTTTTTT
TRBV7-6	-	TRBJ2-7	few	CASSPDRTPYEQYF	TGTGCCAGCAGCCCAGACAGGACACCCTACGAGCAGTACTTC
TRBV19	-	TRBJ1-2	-	CASTLGTGYGYTF	TGTGCCAGTACCCTCGGGACTGGCTATGGCTACACCTTC
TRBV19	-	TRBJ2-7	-	CASTLTGAEEQYF	TGTGCCAGTACCCTAACGGGGGCGGAGGAGCAGTACTTC
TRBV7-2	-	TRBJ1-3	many	CASSLAPGSGNTIYF	TGTGCCAGCAGCTTAGCCCCAGGATCTGGAAACACCATATATTTT
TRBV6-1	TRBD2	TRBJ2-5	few	CASSGTSGQETQYF	TGTGCCAGCAGTGGGACTAGCGGGCAAGAGACCCAGTACTTC
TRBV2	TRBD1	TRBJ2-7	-	CASSESPDRNTYEQYF	TGTGCCAGCAGTGAAAGCCCGGACAGGAATACCTACGAGCAGTACTTC
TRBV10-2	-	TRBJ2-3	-	CASSESSGTDTQYF	TGCGCCAGCAGTGAGTCGAGCGGCACAGATACGCAGTATTTT
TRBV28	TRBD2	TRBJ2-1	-	CASLGLTSGGPYNEQFF	TGTGCCAGCTTAGGATTGACTAGCGGGGGGCCGTACAATGAGCAGTTCTTC
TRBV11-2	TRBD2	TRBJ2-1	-	CASSLWREALEQFF	TGTGCCAGCAGCTTATGGCGGGAGGCCCTTGAGCAGTTCTTC
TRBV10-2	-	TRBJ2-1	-	CASSETGRGNTHNEQFF	TGCGCCAGCAGTGAGACGGGGCGAGGGAACACACACAATGAGCAGTTCTTC
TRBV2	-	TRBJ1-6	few	CASISGSYNSPLHF	TGTGCCAGCATTTCCGGCTCCTATAATTCACCCCTCCACTTT
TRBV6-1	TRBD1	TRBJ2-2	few	CASSEYRDRTTGELFF	TGTGCCAGCAGTGAATACCGGGACAGGACGACCGGGGAGCTGTTTTTT
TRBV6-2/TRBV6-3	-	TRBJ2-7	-	CASSTDVSNPYF	TGTGCCAGCAGTACGGACGTCTCCAACCCGTACTTC
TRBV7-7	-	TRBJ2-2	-	CASSSPGGSNTGELFF	TGTGCCAGCAGCTCCCCGGGCGGATCGAACACCGGGGAGCTGTTTTTT
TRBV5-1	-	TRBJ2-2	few	CASSSPVNTGELFF	TGCGCCAGCAGCTCACCCGTTAACACCGGGGAGCTGTTTTTT
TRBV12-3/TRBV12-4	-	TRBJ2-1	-	CASSFLQENYNEQFF	TGTGCCAGCAGTTTCTTACAGGAAAACTACAATGAGCAGTTCTTC
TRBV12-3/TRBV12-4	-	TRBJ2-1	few	CASRPGVRYNEQFF	TGTGCCAGCAGGCCGGGAGTGAGATACAATGAGCAGTTCTTC
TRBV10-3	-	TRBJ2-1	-	CAISERGPPDNEQFF	TGTGCCATCAGTGAGAGGGGTCCCCCAGACAATGAGCAGTTCTTC
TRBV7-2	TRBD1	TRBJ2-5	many	CASSFNRGETQYF	TGTGCCAGCAGCTTCAACAGGGGGGAGACCCAGTACTTC
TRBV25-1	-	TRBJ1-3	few	CASRTRGASDTIYF	TGTGCCAGCAGGACCCGGGGAGCCTCTGACACCATATATTTT
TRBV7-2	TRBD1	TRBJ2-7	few	CASSWDRAGNYEQYF	TGTGCCAGCAGCTGGGACAGGGCGGGGAACTACGAGCAGTACTTC
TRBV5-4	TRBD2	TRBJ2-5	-	CASSSSGRGETQYF	TGTGCCAGCAGCTCGAGCGGGAGGGGCGAGACCCAGTACTTC
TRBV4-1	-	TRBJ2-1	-	CASSQWDLGGGEQFF	TGCGCCAGCAGCCAGTGGGATCTGGGGGGCGGGGAGCAGTTCTTC